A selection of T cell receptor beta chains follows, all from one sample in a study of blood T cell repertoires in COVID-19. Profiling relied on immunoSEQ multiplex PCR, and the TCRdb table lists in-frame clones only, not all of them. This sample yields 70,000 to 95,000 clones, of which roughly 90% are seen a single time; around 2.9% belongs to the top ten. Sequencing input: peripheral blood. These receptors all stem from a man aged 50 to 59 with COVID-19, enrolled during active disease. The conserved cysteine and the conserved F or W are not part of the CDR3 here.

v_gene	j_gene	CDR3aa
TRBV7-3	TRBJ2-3	ASSEWAGGGTDTQY
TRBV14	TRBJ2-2	ASSHSGGELF
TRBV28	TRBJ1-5	ASSPGVGQPQH
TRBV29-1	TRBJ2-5	SVEMVAGTYQETQY
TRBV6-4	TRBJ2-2	ASSDSSTGELF
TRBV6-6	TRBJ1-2	ASSGGTGHYGYT
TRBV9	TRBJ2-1	ASSANSAYNEQF
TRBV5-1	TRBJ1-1	ASSLGVNTEAF
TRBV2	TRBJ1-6	ASTGTPNSPLH
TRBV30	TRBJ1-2	AWSVNRGWGGYT
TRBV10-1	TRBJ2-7	ASSEGAGGTYEQY
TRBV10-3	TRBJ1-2	AISADNYGYT
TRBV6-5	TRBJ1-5	ASGHSNQPQH
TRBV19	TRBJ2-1	ASSLRLAGGPDEQF
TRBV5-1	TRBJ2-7	ASSPFEGLEQY
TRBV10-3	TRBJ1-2	AISGTQPNYGYT
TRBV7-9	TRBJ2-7	ASSRDRDYEQY
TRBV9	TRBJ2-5	ASSSPTGETQY
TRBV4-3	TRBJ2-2	ASSQDFFLLLPNTGELF
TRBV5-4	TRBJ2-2	ASSNEQGSGELF
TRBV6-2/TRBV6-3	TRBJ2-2	ASSYLWTANTGELF
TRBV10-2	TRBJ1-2	ASTPGQGFGYT
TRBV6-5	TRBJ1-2	ASTDYGYT
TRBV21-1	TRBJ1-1	ASSTPPFAF
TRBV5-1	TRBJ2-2	ASSPDRVIAGELF
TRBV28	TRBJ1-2	ASSLSRTRNYGYT
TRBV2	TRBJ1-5	ASREDRGRQPQH
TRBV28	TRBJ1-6	ASSRQLGPLH
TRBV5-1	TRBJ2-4	ASSLAIGARAKNIQY
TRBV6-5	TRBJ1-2	ASSPGGKGYT
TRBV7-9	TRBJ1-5	ASSRTGLNQPQH
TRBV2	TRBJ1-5	ASNRGNQPQH
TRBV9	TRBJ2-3	ASSVAGGRGDTQY
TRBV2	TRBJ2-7	ASSRDSYEQY
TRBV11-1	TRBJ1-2	ASSLSGTGIYGYT
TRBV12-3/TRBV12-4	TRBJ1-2	ASSPQGTYGYT
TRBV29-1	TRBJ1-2	SVVGGGLNYGYT
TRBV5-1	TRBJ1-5	ASSLGAGGTSNQPQH
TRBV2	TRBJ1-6	ASSVGRVSSPLH
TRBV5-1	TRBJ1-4	ASSLQGLNEKLF
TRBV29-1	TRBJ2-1	SVDPSGAYNEQF
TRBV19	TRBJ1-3	ASSIPGSGNTIY
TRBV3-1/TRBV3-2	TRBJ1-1	ASSRGTGLSTEAF
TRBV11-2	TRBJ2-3	ASSLDPAGGGREAQY
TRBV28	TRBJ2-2	ASSSPRVSITGELF
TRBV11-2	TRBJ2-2	ASGKSNTGELF
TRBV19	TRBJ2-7	ASSNSGIYEQY
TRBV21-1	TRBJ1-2	ASSKVGTGRIYGYT
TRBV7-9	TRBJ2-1	ASSLEGALNEQF
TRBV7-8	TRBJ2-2	ASSYDFDTGELF
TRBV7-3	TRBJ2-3	ASSFTSGGTDTQY
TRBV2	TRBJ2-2	ASSTDTGELF
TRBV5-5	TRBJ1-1	ASSFSGGGGTEAF
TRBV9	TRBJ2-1	ASSPHPGTAYNEQF
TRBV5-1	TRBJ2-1	ASSLAGTPSYNEQF
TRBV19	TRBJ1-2	ASSAREGPHYGYT
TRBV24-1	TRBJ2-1	ATEGPPLLYNEQF
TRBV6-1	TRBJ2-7	ASSDGGPPSYEQY
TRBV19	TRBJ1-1	ASSLRGQGPF